Listed below are T cell receptor beta chains from one sample, sequenced in a study of T cells after yellow fever vaccination. TCRdb ran MiXCR on the 5' RACE reads and lists one entry per CDR3 protein. The top ten hold roughly an eighth of the sample, which has around 550,000 distinct CDR3 sequences, around 21% seen once. The material sequenced was PBMCs, taken 15 days after the yellow fever booster vaccination. The receptors originated from a young man who received the YFV17D yellow fever vaccine. The CDR3 runs from the conserved cysteine through the conserved F or W. The D gene is left open where the match is weak. Only part of the rows carry a size: once, few, many, or a class if the clone is expanded.

TRBJ1-5,TRBV21-1,.,few,CASSKAEIAVQHF,TGTGCCAGCAGCAAAGCGGAAATCGCGGTCCAGCATTTT
TRBJ2-3,TRBV29-1,TRBD2,few,CSETSGRRGTQYF,TGCAGCGAGACTAGCGGGAGGCGGGGTACGCAGTATTTT
TRBJ2-7,TRBV7-2,TRBD2,many,CASSLVGGSSYEQYF,TGTGCCAGCAGCTTAGTCGGCGGGAGCTCCTACGAGCAGTACTTC
TRBJ2-5,TRBV6-5,.,few,CASSYRPCDQYF,TGTGCCAGCAGTTACCGACCATGTGACCAGTACTTC
TRBJ2-5,TRBV2,.,few,CASLRARRQETQYF,TGTGCCAGCCTGCGGGCGCGGAGACAAGAGACCCAGTACTTC
TRBJ2-1,TRBV3-1,TRBD2,.,CASSQRGAGGPRNEQFF,TGTGCCAGCAGCCAACGGGGTGCGGGAGGGCCAAGGAATGAGCAGTTCTTC
TRBJ2-7,TRBV18,.,.,CASSPQFSEQYF,TGTGCCAGCTCACCACAATTCAGCGAGCAGTACTTC
TRBJ2-2,TRBV7-7,TRBD2,few,CASSLKLAGAGGGELFF,TGTGCTAGCAGCTTAAAACTAGCGGGAGCTGGTGGCGGGGAGCTGTTTTTT
TRBJ2-1,TRBV29-1,TRBD1,.,CSSRGTGGWNEQFF,TGCAGCTCTAGGGGGACAGGGGGATGGAATGAGCAGTTCTTC
TRBJ2-2,TRBV7-9,.,.,CASSPTGTANTGELFF,TGTGCCAGCAGCCCGACGGGGACGGCGAACACCGGGGAGCTGTTTTTT
TRBJ1-3,TRBV28,.,few,CASIDSGNTIYF,TGTGCCAGCATTGACTCTGGAAACACCATATATTTT
TRBJ2-3,TRBV6-1,TRBD1,few,CASSMTGRDTQYF,TGTGCCAGCAGTATGACAGGGAGAGATACGCAGTATTTT
TRBJ2-1,TRBV20-1,.,few,CSAAGGPFYNEQFF,TGCAGTGCCGCAGGAGGACCCTTCTACAATGAGCAGTTCTTC
TRBJ2-3,TRBV5-4,.,few,CASSSLDVGGEVSDTQYF,TGTGCCAGCAGCTCTCTTGATGTTGGTGGAGAAGTTTCAGATACGCAGTATTTT
TRBJ2-2,TRBV7-9,.,few,CASSRISGSTGELFF,TGTGCCAGCAGCCGAATCTCCGGGAGCACCGGGGAGCTGTTTTTT
TRBJ2-2,TRBV12-3/TRBV12-4,.,.,CASSSYLGELFF,TGTGCCAGCAGTTCCTATCTCGGGGAGCTGTTTTTT
TRBJ2-5,TRBV21-1,.,.,CASSKDGGWETQYF,TGTGCCAGCAGCAAAGACGGGGGTTGGGAGACCCAGTACTTC
TRBJ2-7,TRBV20-1,.,.,CSAPGGREVNYEQYF,TGCAGTGCTCCAGGGGGGCGGGAGGTCAACTACGAGCAGTACTTC
TRBJ1-3,TRBV19,.,.,CASSIQFSGNTIYF,TGTGCCAGTAGTATTCAGTTCTCTGGAAACACCATATATTTT
TRBJ1-5,TRBV6-1,TRBD1,.,CASKGTGTSDQPQHF,TGTGCCAGCAAAGGGACAGGGACCTCCGATCAGCCCCAGCATTTT
TRBJ2-7,TRBV29-1,.,.,CSVGSLVHEQYF,TGCAGCGTTGGCAGTTTGGTTCACGAGCAGTACTTC
TRBJ2-1,TRBV6-2/TRBV6-3,.,.,CASSPHNYNEQFF,TGTGCCAGCAGCCCACATAACTACAATGAGCAGTTCTTC